The present T cell receptor beta chain was sequenced within a study of shared clonotypes between healthy human individuals. Sequencing used immunoSEQ multiplex PCR; TCRdb keeps in-frame clones, though not all of them. In the table there are some 2,500,000 clones, 85% to 95% of which are singletons. Whole-study findings and limits: For sorted subsets, rarefaction showed incomplete sequencing despite large depth. Several donors held about 5% of naive CD4 clonotypes in common.

Germline CDR1 is MNHNY and CDR2 is SVGAGI (reference sequence). This CDR3 is 15 amino acids long. V was pared by 5 bases and J by 0 bases, with 7 bases of the junction left unmatched. Nashville, Tennessee was home to all donors, who were Caucasian adults. For this clone: What it binds is unknown.

The chain is built from TRBV6-6 and TRBJ2-7, with 7 bases identical to TRBD1. Sequenced material: naive CD4+ T cells from PBMCs. Indicated subset: CD45RA+ positively selected. This receptor was obtained from a young man in good health. Some clones in this sample may be carry-over from other donors' samples. The DNA of the CDR3 is TGTGCCAGCAGTCCCAGGACAGGCCTCTCCTACGAGCAGTACTTC. It codes for CASSPRTGLSYEQYF.